The 4 T cell receptor beta chains given below trace back to one sample, sequenced in a study of blood T cell repertoires in COVID-19. Profiling relied on immunoSEQ multiplex PCR, and the TCRdb table lists in-frame clones only, not all of them. The top ten clones hold 28% of a sample with under 60,000 clones, roughly 90% of them seen once. Sequencing was done on a sample of peripheral blood. These receptors originate from a woman older than 75 with acute or convalescent COVID-19.

The chain uses TRBV3-1 (or the pseudogene TRBV3-2) and TRBJ1-4; D call uncertain. V was shortened by 0 bases and J by 0 bases, with 11 bases between the two germline ends. The CDR3 contains 17 residues. The germline CDR1 and CDR2 sequences are LGHDT and YNNKEL (reference sequence). The CDR3 region has the DNA TGTGCCAGCAGCCAAGACACCGCCGGTACAACTAATGAAAAACTGTTTTTT. It yields the protein CASSQDTAGTTNEKLFF.

The chain has TRBV10-2 and TRBJ1-1, with 7 bases identical to TRBD1. The CDR3 is 13 residues long. Germline V gives CDR1 WSHSY, CDR2 SAAADI. After removal of 3 bases from V and 3 bases from J, the junction contained 1 base not matched to a gene. The DNA of the CDR3 is TGCGCCAGCAGTGACAGGGGGGACACTGAAGCTTTCTTT. It yields the protein CASSDRGDTEAFF.

The chain is built from TRBV5-4 and TRBJ2-2; TRBD2 might be the D (6 bases). The CDR3 runs 14 residues. Deletions cut 1 base from V and 5 bases from J, with 9 bases between. CDR1 is SGHNT and CDR2 is YYREEE in the germline V gene (reference sequence). CDR3 in DNA: TGTGCCAGCAGCTTGAAAGCGGGTACCGGGGAGCTGTTTTTT. Translating it yields CASSLKAGTGELFF. Full variable domain (remainder filled in from reference TRBV5-4 and TRBJ2-2): ETGVTQSPTHLIKTRGQQVTLRCSSQSGHNTVSWYQQALGQGPQFIFQYYREEENGRGNFPPRFSGLQFPNYSSELNVNALELDDSALYLCASSLKAGTGELFFGEGSRLTVL.

The CDR3: CSAGTGFEQFF. The CDR3 DNA sequence: TGCAGTGCCGGGACAGGGTTTGAGCAGTTCTTC. The chain has TRBV20-1 and TRBJ2-1; 9 nucleotides agree with TRBD1. CDR1 and CDR2 from the germline V gene are DFQATT and SNEGSKA (reference sequence). After removal of 6 bases from V and 9 bases from J, the junction contained 3 bases not matched to a gene. The CDR3 covers 11 residues.